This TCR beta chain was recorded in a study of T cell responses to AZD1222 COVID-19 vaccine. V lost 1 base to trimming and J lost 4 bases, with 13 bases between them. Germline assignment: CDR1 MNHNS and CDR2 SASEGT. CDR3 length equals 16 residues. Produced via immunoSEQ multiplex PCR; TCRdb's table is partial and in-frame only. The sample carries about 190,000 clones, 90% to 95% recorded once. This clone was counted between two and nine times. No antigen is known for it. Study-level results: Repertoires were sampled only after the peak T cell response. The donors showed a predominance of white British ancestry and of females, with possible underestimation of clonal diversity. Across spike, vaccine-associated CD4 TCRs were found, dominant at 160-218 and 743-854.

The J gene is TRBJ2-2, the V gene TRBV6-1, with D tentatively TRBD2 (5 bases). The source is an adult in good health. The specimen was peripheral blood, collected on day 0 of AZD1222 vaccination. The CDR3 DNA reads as TGTGCCAGCAGTGAAGTTTTGGGAGCCACCACCGGGGAGCTGTTTTTT. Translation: CASSEVLGATTGELFF.